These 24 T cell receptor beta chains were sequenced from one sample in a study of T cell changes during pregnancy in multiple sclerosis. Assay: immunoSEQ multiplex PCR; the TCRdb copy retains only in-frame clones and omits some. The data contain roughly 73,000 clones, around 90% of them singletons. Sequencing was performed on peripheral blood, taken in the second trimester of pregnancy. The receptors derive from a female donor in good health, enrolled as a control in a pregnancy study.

The CDR3 is CASSLRGGYSNQPQHF. The CDR3 DNA is TGTGCCAGCAGTTTGAGAGGTGGCTATAGCAATCAGCCCCAGCATTTT. The genes are TRBV27 and TRBJ1-5; the D is unclear. Germline V gene sequence: CDR1 MNHEY, CDR2 SMNVEV (reference sequence). V lost 3 bases, J lost 0 bases, and 12 bases lay in between. The CDR3 sequence is 16 residues long.

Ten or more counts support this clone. DNA of the CDR3: TGCGCCAGCAGCGCCCGACAGGGGCGGAATTCACCCCTCCACTTT. As protein: CASSARQGRNSPLHF. V and J are TRBV4-1 and TRBJ1-6, with TRBD1 matching 8 bases. V gave up 5 bases and J gave up 7 bases; unmatched junction bases: 7. The CDR3 contains 15 residues. CDR1 and CDR2 (germline): MGHRA, YSYEKL.

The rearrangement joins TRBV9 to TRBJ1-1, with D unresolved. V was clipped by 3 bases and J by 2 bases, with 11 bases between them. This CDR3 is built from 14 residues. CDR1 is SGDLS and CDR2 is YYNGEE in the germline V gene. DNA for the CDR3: TGTGCCAGCAGCGGGGCGACAATTAACACTGAAGCTTTCTTT. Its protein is CASSGATINTEAFF.

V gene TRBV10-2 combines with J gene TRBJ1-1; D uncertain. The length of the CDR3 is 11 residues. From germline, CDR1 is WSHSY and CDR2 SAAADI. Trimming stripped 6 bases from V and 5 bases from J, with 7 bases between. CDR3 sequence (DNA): TGCGCCAGCAGCACCACAACTGAAGCTTTCTTT. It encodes CASSTTTEAFF.

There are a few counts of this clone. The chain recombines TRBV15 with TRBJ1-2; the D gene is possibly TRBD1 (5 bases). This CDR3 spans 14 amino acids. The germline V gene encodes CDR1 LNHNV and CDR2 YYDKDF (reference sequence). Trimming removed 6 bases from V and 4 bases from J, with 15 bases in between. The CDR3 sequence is CATRLAGDPYGYTF. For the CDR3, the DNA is TGTGCCACCAGATTGGCGGGGGACCCCTATGGCTACACCTTC.

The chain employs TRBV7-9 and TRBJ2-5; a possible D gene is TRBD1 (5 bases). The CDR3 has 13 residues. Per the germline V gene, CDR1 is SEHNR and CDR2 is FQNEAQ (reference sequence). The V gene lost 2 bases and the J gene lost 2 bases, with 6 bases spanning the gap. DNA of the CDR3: TGTGCCAGCAGCTTACAGGGTCAAGAGACCCAGTACTTC. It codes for CASSLQGQETQYF.

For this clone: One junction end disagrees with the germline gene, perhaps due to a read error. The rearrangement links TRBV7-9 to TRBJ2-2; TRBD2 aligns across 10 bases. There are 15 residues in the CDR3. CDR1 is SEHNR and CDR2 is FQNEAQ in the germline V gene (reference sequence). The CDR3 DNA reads TGTGCCAGCAGCGTAGCGGGGGGTAACACCGGGGAGCTGTTTTTT. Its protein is CASSVAGGNTGELFF.

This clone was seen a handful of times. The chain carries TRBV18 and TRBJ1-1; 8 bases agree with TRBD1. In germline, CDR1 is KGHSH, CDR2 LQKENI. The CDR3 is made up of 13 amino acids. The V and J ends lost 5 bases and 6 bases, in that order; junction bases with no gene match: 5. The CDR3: CASSAGTGSEAFF. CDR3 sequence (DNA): TGTGCCAGCTCAGCAGGGACAGGTTCTGAAGCTTTCTTT.

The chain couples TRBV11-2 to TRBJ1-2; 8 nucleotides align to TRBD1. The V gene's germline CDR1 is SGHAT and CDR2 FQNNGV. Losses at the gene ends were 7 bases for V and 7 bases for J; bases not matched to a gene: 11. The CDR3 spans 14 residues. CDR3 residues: CASTDTQGERGYTF. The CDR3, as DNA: TGTGCCAGCACAGATACACAGGGGGAGCGTGGCTACACCTTC.

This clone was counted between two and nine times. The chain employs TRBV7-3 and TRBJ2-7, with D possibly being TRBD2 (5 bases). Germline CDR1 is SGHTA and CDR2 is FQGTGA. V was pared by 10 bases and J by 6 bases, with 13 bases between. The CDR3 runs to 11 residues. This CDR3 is CATLGDTEQYF. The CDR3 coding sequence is TGTGCCACCCTGGGAGACACCGAGCAGTACTTC.

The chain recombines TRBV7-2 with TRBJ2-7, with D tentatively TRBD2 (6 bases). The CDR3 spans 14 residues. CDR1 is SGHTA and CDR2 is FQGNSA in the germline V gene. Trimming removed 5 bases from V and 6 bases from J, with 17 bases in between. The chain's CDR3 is CASSQRRGAFEQYF. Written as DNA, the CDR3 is TGTGCCAGCAGCCAGAGGAGGGGAGCTTTCGAGCAGTACTTC.

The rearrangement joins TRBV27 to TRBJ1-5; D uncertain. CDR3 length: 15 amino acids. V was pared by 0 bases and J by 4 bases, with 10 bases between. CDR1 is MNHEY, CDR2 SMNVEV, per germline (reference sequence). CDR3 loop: CASSLSAEVNQPQHF. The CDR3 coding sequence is TGTGCCAGCAGTTTATCGGCGGAGGTGAATCAGCCCCAGCATTTT.

The CDR3 reads CAKGPGTSGVGANVLTF. The CDR3 nucleotides are TGTGCCAAGGGGCCCGGGACTAGCGGGGTCGGGGCCAACGTCCTGACTTTC. The rearrangement joins TRBV10-3 to TRBJ2-6, with 13 bases aligning to TRBD2. CDR3 size: 17 residues. J lost 4 bases, V lost 10 bases, and 10 bases had no gene match. Germline CDR1 ENHRY, CDR2 SYGVKD.

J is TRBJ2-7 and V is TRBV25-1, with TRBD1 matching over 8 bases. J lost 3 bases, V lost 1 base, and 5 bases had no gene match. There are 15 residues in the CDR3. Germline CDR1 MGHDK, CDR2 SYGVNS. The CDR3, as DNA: TGTGCCAGCAGTGAATCTCAGGGGGCCCACTACGAGCAGTACTTC. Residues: CASSESQGAHYEQYF.

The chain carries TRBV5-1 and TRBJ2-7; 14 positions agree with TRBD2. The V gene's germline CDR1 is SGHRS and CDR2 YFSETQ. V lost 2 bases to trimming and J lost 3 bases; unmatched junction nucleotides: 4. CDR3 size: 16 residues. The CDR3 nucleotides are TGCGCCAGCAGCTTTACCGGGACTAGCGGGGGCTACGAGCAGTACTTC. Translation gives CASSFTGTSGGYEQYF. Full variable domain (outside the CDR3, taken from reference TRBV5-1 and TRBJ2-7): KAGVTQTPRYLIKTRGQQVTLSCSPISGHRSVSWYQQTPGQGLQFLFEYFSETQRNKGNFPGRFSGRQFSNSRSEMNVSTLELGDSALYLCASSFTGTSGGYEQYFGPGTRLTVT.

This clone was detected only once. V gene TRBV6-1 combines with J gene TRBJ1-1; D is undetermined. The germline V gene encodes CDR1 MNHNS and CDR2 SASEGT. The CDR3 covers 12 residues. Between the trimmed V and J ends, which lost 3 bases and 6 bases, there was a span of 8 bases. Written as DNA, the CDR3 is TGTGCCAGCAGTGACCTGGCCCCTGAAGCTTTCTTT. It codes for CASSDLAPEAFF.

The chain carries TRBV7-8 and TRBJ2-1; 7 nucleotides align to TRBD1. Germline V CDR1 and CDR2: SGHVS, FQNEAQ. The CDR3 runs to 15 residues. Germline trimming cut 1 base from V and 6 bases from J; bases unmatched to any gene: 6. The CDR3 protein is CASSLVRGRTNEQFF. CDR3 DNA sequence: TGTGCCAGCAGCTTAGTGAGGGGGCGAACCAATGAGCAGTTCTTC.

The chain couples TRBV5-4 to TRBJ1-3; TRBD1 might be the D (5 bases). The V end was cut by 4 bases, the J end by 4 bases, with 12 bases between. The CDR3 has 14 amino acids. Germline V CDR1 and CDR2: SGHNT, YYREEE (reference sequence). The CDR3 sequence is CASSPARAGNTIYF. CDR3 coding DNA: TGTGCCAGCAGCCCCGCCAGGGCAGGAAACACCATATATTTT. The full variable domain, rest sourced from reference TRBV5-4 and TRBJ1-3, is ETGVTQSPTHLIKTRGQQVTLRCSSQSGHNTVSWYQQALGQGPQFIFQYYREEENGRGNFPPRFSGLQFPNYSSELNVNALELDDSALYLCASSPARAGNTIYFGEGSWLTVV.

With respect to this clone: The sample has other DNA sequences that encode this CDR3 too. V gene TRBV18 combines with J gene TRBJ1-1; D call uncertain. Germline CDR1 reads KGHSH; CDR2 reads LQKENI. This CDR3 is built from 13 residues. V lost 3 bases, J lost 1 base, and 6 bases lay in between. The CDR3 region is CASSPGQNTEAFF. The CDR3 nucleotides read TGTGCCAGCTCACCGGGCCAGAACACTGAAGCTTTCTTT.

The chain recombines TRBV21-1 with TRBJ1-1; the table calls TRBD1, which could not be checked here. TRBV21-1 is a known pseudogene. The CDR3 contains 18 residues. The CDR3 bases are TGTGCCAGCAGCCTCGACCGGGACAGGGGTCACCTGAACACTGAAGCTTTCTTT. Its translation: CASSLDRDRGHLNTEAFF.

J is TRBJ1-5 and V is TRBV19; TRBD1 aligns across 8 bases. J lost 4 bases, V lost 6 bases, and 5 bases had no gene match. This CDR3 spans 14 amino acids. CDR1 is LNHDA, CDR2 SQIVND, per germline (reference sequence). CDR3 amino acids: CASRTDRVNQPQHF. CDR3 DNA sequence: TGTGCCAGTAGGACGGACAGGGTGAATCAGCCCCAGCATTTT.

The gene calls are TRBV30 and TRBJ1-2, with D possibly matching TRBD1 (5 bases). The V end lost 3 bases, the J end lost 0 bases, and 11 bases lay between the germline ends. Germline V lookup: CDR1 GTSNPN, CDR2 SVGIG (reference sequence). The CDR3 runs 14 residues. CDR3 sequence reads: CAWRGGSTNYGYTF. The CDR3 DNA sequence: TGTGCCTGGAGGGGGGGTTCCACTAACTATGGCTACACCTTC.

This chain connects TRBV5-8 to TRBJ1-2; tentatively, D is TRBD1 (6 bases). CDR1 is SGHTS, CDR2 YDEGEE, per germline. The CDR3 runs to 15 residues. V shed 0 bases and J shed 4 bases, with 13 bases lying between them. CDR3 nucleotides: TGTGCCAGCAGCTTGGAGGGGGGGCAGCCCTATGGCTACACCTTC. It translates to CASSLEGGQPYGYTF.

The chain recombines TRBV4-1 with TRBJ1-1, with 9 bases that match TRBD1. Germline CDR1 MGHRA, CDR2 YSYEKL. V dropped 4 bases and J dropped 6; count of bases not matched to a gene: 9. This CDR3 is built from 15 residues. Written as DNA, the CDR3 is TGCGCCAGCAGCCTTCTCCGGGACAGGGAGGCTGAAGCTTTCTTT. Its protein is CASSLLRDREAEAFF.